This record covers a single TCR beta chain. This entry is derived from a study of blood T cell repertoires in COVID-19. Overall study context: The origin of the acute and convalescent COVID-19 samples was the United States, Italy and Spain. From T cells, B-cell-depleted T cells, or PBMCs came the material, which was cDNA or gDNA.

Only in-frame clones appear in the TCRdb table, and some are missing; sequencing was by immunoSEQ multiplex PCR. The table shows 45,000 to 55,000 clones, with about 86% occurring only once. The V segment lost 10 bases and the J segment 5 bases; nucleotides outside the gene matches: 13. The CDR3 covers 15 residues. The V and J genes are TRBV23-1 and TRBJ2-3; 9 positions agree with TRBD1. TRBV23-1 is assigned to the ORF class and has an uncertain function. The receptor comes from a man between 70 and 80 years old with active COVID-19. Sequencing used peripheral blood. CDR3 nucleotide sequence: TGCGCCACCGCAGGGGACAGGGTGGTTGGAGATACGCAGTATTTT. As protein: CATAGDRVVGDTQYF.